This T cell receptor beta chain was recovered during a study of naive and memory T cell subsets. The SP2 primer and nested alpha and beta constant region primers amplified ligated cDNA in four rounds. TCRdb redid the calling of the 5' RACE reads with MiXCR, one entry per CDR3 protein. In the table there are 55,000 to 65,000 distinct CDR3 sequences, around 8% of which are singletons. The library had UMIs added by 3' ligation of an oligonucleotide to TCR cDNA. Whole-blood samples were roughly 2.3 ml of peripheral blood from healthy adult volunteers. This clonotype was seen a handful of times. Unmatched junction bases numbered 9, after V lost 1 base and J lost 1 base. CDR1 and CDR2 from the germline V gene are SGHNT and YYREEE (reference sequence). The CDR3 extends over 17 amino acids.

This clonotype was sampled from a female donor in good health. V gene TRBV5-4 combines with J gene TRBJ2-5, with 8 positions matching TRBD1. The CDR3 nucleotides are TGTGCCAGCAGCTTGAAGCCGTCCGGGACAGGCCAAGAGACCCAGTACTTC. It codes for CASSLKPSGTGQETQYF. Variable domain in full (rest from reference TRBV5-4 and TRBJ2-5): ETGVTQSPTHLIKTRGQQVTLRCSSQSGHNTVSWYQQALGQGPQFIFQYYREEENGRGNFPPRFSGLQFPNYSSELNVNALELDDSALYLCASSLKPSGTGQETQYFGPGTRLLVL.